The 20 T cell receptor beta chains presented below share a single source sample, sequenced in a study of T cells in Graves' hyperthyroidism and ophthalmopathy. What was amplified from RNA transcripts were TCR beta CDR3 regions. When the TCR CDR3 underwent first-round RT-PCR, the HTBI primer set was used. TCRdb called the multiplex PCR reads again in MiXCR, with one record for every CDR3 protein. The sample gives hundreds of thousands of distinct CDR3 sequences, roughly a fifth of which show up once; approximately 35% is in the top ten. The sample consisted of blood. The receptor set was obtained from a man aged 45 to 65 with Graves' ophthalmopathy.

The V call is TRBV5-1, the J call TRBJ2-1, with TRBD2 matching over 10 bases. Germline assignment: CDR1 SGHRS and CDR2 YFSETQ. The length of the CDR3 is 17 residues. Trimming cost V 0 bases and J 5 bases; bases outside gene matches: 8. CDR3 nucleotide sequence: TGCGCCAGCAGCTTGGGCGGAGCGGGAGGGCCCCACAATGAGCAGTTCTTC. Translating gives CASSLGGAGGPHNEQFF.

This clonotype was seen many times. The J gene is TRBJ2-1, the V gene TRBV11-2; 7 bases are shared with TRBD1. The J segment lost 0 bases and the V segment lost 5 bases, leaving 4 bases of the junction unmatched. Per the germline V gene, CDR1 is SGHAT and CDR2 is FQNNGV. The CDR3 spans 15 residues. Written as DNA, the CDR3 is TGTGCCAGCAGCAAGACAGGGAACTCCTACAATGAGCAGTTCTTC. Protein: CASSKTGNSYNEQFF. Filled out from reference TRBV11-2 and TRBJ2-1, the complete variable domain reads EAGVAQSPRYKIIEKRQSVAFWCNPISGHATLYWYQQILGQGPKLLIQFQNNGVVDDSQLPKDRFSAERLKGVDSTLKIQPAKLEDSAVYLCASSKTGNSYNEQFFGPGTRLTVL.

This clonotype was seen once. The chain is built from TRBV10-3 and TRBJ2-1; 14 nucleotides line up with TRBD2. The CDR3 runs 13 residues. From germline, CDR1 is ENHRY and CDR2 SYGVKD. J was trimmed by 7 bases and V by 8 bases; bases with no gene match: 1. The CDR3 loop reads CAIGLAGGNEQFF. DNA of the CDR3: TGTGCCATCGGACTAGCGGGAGGTAATGAGCAGTTCTTC.

The rearrangement links TRBV19 to TRBJ1-2, with 8 nucleotides matching TRBD1. CDR1 is LNHDA and CDR2 is SQIVND in the germline V gene (reference sequence). Losses at the gene ends were 1 base for V and 3 bases for J; bases not matched to a gene: 13. This CDR3 comprises 18 residues. CDR3 nucleotide sequence: TGTGCCAGTAGTATAGGCGGACAGGGTAGGTTCTACGACTATGGCTACACCTTC. Translation: CASSIGGQGRFYDYGYTF.

There are a few counts of this clonotype. CDR3 in amino acids: CASSSRVISRGSSYEQYF. In DNA form, the CDR3 reads TGTGCCAGCAGTTCCCGCGTCATTAGCAGGGGGAGCTCCTACGAGCAGTACTTC. This chain uses TRBV28 with TRBJ2-7; 7 bases match TRBD1. Germline V gives CDR1 MDHEN, CDR2 SYDVKM. Losses at the gene ends were 4 bases for V and 0 bases for J; bases not matched to a gene: 15. CDR3 size: 18 residues.

The V and J genes are TRBV6-4 and TRBJ1-2, with D maybe TRBD1 (5 bases). CDR3 size: 16 residues. The germline V and J ends were trimmed by 3 bases and 1 base, with 15 bases remaining between them. In germline, CDR1 is MRHNA, CDR2 SNTAGT. The DNA for the CDR3 is TGTGCCAGCAGTGAAGCACCCGGGGCTAATAACTATGGCTACACCTTC. Amino acids: CASSEAPGANNYGYTF.

This clonotype was observed at least ten times. The chain uses TRBV28 and TRBJ2-1; TRBD1 aligns across 8 bases. The length of the CDR3 is 16 residues. Trimming took 3 bases from V and 4 from J; bases not matched to a gene: 8. Per germline, CDR1 MDHEN and CDR2 SYDVKM. CDR3: CASSFGGRGPYNEQFF. The CDR3 region has the DNA TGTGCCAGCAGTTTTGGGGGCAGGGGGCCGTACAATGAGCAGTTCTTC. Supplemented by reference TRBV28 and TRBJ2-1, the full variable domain reads DVKVTQSSRYLVKRTGEKVFLECVQDMDHENMFWYRQDPGLGLRLIYFSYDVKMKEKGDIPEGYSVSREKKERFSLILESASTNQTSMYLCASSFGGRGPYNEQFFGPGTRLTVL.

The chain combines TRBV28 with TRBJ2-1; possibly TRBD1 for D (5 bases). V was cut by 6 bases and J by 0 bases, with 18 bases left in between. This CDR3 is 17 amino acids long. The germline gives CDR1 MDHEN, CDR2 SYDVKM. The CDR3 sequence is CASRAPGHPDSYNEQFF. Here the CDR3 DNA reads TGTGCCAGCAGGGCCCCCGGACACCCAGACTCCTACAATGAGCAGTTCTTC. The full variable domain, in which reference TRBV28 and TRBJ2-1 provide the parts outside the CDR3, is DVKVTQSSRYLVKRTGEKVFLECVQDMDHENMFWYRQDPGLGLRLIYFSYDVKMKEKGDIPEGYSVSREKKERFSLILESASTNQTSMYLCASRAPGHPDSYNEQFFGPGTRLTVL.

This clonotype came up a few times. This chain links TRBV19 with TRBJ2-5, with TRBD1 matching over 7 bases. V trimming: 6 bases; J trimming: 12 bases; junction bases outside the gene matches: 16. Germline V gene data show CDR1 as LNHDA and CDR2 as SQIVND (reference sequence). The CDR3 contains 14 residues. CDR3 region: CASSPKGAGATEYF. The CDR3 DNA sequence: TGTGCCAGTAGCCCAAAGGGGGCAGGGGCGACGGAGTACTTC.

This clonotype was counted ten times or more. This chain uses TRBV11-2 with TRBJ2-7, with 9 nucleotides matching TRBD2. The V and J ends lost 5 bases and 3 bases, in that order; junction bases with no gene match: 8. The CDR3 is made up of 15 amino acids. The V gene's germline CDR1 is SGHAT and CDR2 FQNNGV. CDR3 sequence: CASSPTRLADYEQYF. Written as DNA, the CDR3 is TGTGCCAGCAGCCCTACCCGACTAGCGGACTACGAGCAGTACTTC.

This clonotype was counted a few times. The DNA for the CDR3 is TGCAGCTCATCAGGGCTAGTCATAGATACGCAGTATTTT. Translating gives CSSSGLVIDTQYF. The rearrangement links TRBV29-1 to TRBJ2-3, with D possibly being TRBD1 (5 bases). CDR1 and CDR2 (germline): SQVTM, ANQGSEA. Trimming left V 8 bases short and J 5 bases short, with 17 bases between. This CDR3 comprises 13 residues.

This clonotype was detected ten times or more. This chain uses TRBV13 with TRBJ1-6; 7 nucleotides agree with TRBD1. Germline V gene data show CDR1 as PRHDT and CDR2 as FYEKMQ (reference sequence). The V segment lost 5 bases and the J segment 7 bases; nucleotides outside the gene matches: 11. This CDR3 has 16 residues. CDR3 nucleotide sequence: TGTGCCAGCAGCCGGCATGCGACAGGGCCAAATTCACCCCTCCACTTT. Amino acid sequence: CASSRHATGPNSPLHF.

Ten or more counts support this clonotype. CDR3 loop: CASSQESAPRTDTQYF. The CDR3 nucleotides read TGTGCCAGCAGCCAAGAGTCAGCGCCTCGCACAGATACGCAGTATTTT. The gene calls are TRBV4-2 and TRBJ2-3, with D unclear. V lost 0 bases and J 1 base, leaving 11 bases between the germline ends. CDR3 length: 16 amino acids. In germline, CDR1 is LGHNA, CDR2 YNFKEQ.

The rearrangement links TRBV10-3 to TRBJ1-5; D not certain. CDR3 length: 15 residues. The germline gives CDR1 ENHRY, CDR2 SYGVKD. Between the trimmed V and J ends, which lost 6 bases and 2 bases, there was a span of 14 bases. CDR3 region: CAISGSDGGNQPQHF. The CDR3 region has the DNA TGTGCCATCAGCGGATCGGACGGCGGCAATCAGCCCCAGCATTTT.

In this sample, this clonotype turned up many times. The J gene is TRBJ2-7, the V gene TRBV5-1; 7 bases map to TRBD2. This CDR3 is 13 amino acids long. Germline CDR1 SGHRS, CDR2 YFSETQ. The V and J ends lost 4 bases and 5 bases, in that order; junction bases with no gene match: 6. CDR3 in amino acids: CASSHGLGNEQYF. Here the CDR3 DNA reads TGCGCCAGCAGCCACGGACTAGGCAACGAGCAGTACTTC.

This clonotype was detected once. This may arise from a read error, as a much more abundant clone is one base away. The V gene is TRBV12-3 or TRBV12-4, the J gene TRBJ2-1, with D hard to call. The CDR3 spans 14 residues. V shed 6 bases and J shed 9 bases, with 18 bases lying between them. CDR3 protein: CASSWRKGLGEQFF. The CDR3 DNA is TGTGCCAGCAGCTGGCGGAAGGGCCTTGGTGAGCAGTTCTTC.

The rearrangement links TRBV20-1 to TRBJ2-7, with 9 bases matching TRBD2. Germline-derived CDR1 and CDR2 are DFQATT and SNEGSKA (reference sequence). V dropped 2 bases and J dropped 6; count of bases not matched to a gene: 8. The CDR3 sequence is 14 residues long. The CDR3 DNA reads TGCAGTGCTAGATGCCTGCGGGAGGGCCCCGAGCAGTACTTC. Its protein product is CSARCLREGPEQYF.

The chain links TRBV20-1 to TRBJ1-5; TRBD1 aligns across 10 bases. Trimming took 5 bases from V and 3 from J; bases not matched to a gene: 10. This CDR3 is built from 16 residues. In germline, CDR1 is DFQATT, CDR2 SNEGSKA (reference sequence). CDR3 in amino acids: CSARYRDRGDNQPQHF. The CDR3 DNA sequence: TGCAGTGCTCGGTACCGGGACAGGGGAGACAATCAGCCCCAGCATTTT.

This clonotype was observed at least ten times. The chain employs TRBV11-2 and TRBJ2-7; no clear D. Germline CDR1 SGHAT, CDR2 FQNNGV. V was clipped by 8 bases and J by 0 bases, with 14 bases between them. The CDR3 has 14 residues. The CDR3 nucleotides read TGTGCCAGCGCTCCCCGAACCCTCTCCTACGAGCAGTACTTC. It encodes CASAPRTLSYEQYF. Full variable domain (outside the CDR3, taken from reference TRBV11-2 and TRBJ2-7): EAGVAQSPRYKIIEKRQSVAFWCNPISGHATLYWYQQILGQGPKLLIQFQNNGVVDDSQLPKDRFSAERLKGVDSTLKIQPAKLEDSAVYLCASAPRTLSYEQYFGPGTRLTVT.

The V call is TRBV6-9, the J call TRBJ2-7; D is ambiguous. This CDR3 spans 13 amino acids. Between the trimmed V and J ends, which lost 3 bases and 8 bases, there was a span of 14 bases. Germline V lookup: CDR1 MNHGY, CDR2 SVAAGI. The CDR3 reads CASSYGPGGKQYF. Here the CDR3 DNA reads TGTGCCAGCAGTTACGGACCCGGCGGCAAGCAGTACTTC.